This T cell receptor beta chain was recorded in a study of cytomegalovirus exposure and HLA in healthy donors. Study at large: The same platform was used for the 130 or so validation repertoires as for the approximately 720 first-cohort repertoires, as reported in a later analysis.

Remarks on this clone: Its target is not known.

Study conclusions and caveats: Whilst most TCR sequences proved rare, a subset of public TCRs occurred across many donors. According to a subsequent analysis, TCR clusters identified in the first cohort showed a tendency to co-occur across the approximately 120 validation repertoires.

A roughly 120-subject validation cohort, separate from the approximately 700-subject first cohort, supplied the donors. The method was immunoSEQ multiplex PCR; TCRdb's version includes in-frame clones alone and lacks a portion of them. The top ten hold about 1.2% of the sample, which has roughly 330,000 clones, 75% to 90% seen once. V was shortened by 4 bases and J by 5 bases, with 18 bases between the two germline ends. CDR1 MNHEY and CDR2 SVGAGI come from the germline V gene. This CDR3 comprises 15 residues. Sequenced material: PBMCs. The rearrangement joins TRBV6-5 to TRBJ2-7; D is undetermined. This clonotype was sampled from a woman between 25 and 40 years old in good health and CMV-seropositive. This CDR3 is CASSSLEVFLDEQYF. CDR3 DNA: TGTGCCAGCAGTTCCCTAGAAGTCTTTCTGGACGAGCAGTACTTC.